This T cell receptor beta chain was identified during a study of T cells in Graves' hyperthyroidism and ophthalmopathy (dated by TCRdb to the late 2010s). The study in broad terms: Peripheral blood samples were taken at initial diagnosis, before any treatment was given. To identify distinguishing TCR V-J signatures, a discovery cohort of roughly 100 patients was used, comprising 43 with Graves' ophthalmopathy and 57 with stable Graves' hyperthyroidism. Whether ophthalmopathy could be predicted prospectively was tested in an independent validation cohort made up of under 20 hyperthyroidism patients plus 17 patients who later progressed to ophthalmopathy. The 85 to 100 discovery patients were randomly split 7:3 into training and test sets. Once sampling was done, hyperthyroidism patients were given methimazole at a starting dose of 30 mg daily, whereas ophthalmopathy patients were given high-dose intravenous methylprednisolone. In several Graves' hyperthyroidism patients, the study also compared T-cell repertoires from thyroid tissue with T-cell repertoires from blood. The paper describes TCR Vbeta CDR3 sequencing of about 140 peripheral blood samples, made up of 43 ophthalmopathy patients, 70 to 75 hyperthyroidism patients and 17 progressor patients. The study at large found these results: A model built on a 13 V-J signature distinguished ophthalmopathy from stable hyperthyroidism, reaching roughly 88% sensitivity and around 82% specificity in cross-validation and 80%/75% in testing. Sample size was not statistically predetermined, and investigators were not blinded to group allocation. During validation, the model predicted progression to ophthalmopathy a median of about 5.9 months ahead of onset, with roughly 65% sensitivity and roughly 72% specificity. Blood samples also contained most of the expanded thyroid clonotypes (frequency above 0.001), which suggests that blood repertoires may reflect thyroid immune responses.

Hyperthyroidism patients were newly diagnosed, with disease duration under 2 months, and aged 18 to 65 years. Any patient with an uncontrolled infection, another autoimmune disease, pregnancy or lactation was excluded. Diagnoses were established on the basis of clinical symptoms, serum thyroxine and TRAb, thyroid ultrasound, and orbital computed tomography. Blood from progressor patients was collected at the time of first diagnosis with hyperthyroidism, before any ophthalmopathy symptoms had appeared. PBMCs were isolated from approximately 10 ml of fresh peripheral blood by Ficoll-Paque density gradient centrifugation. Progressor patients were first diagnosed with Graves' hyperthyroidism and then developed ophthalmopathy during follow-up. Total RNA was extracted with Trizol reagent, and quality was checked on an Agilent 2100 Bioanalyzer. For CDR1 and CDR2, the germline V gene lists KGHSH and LQKENI. The CDR3 goes from the cysteine to the phenylalanine over 14 residues. The sequence is cut down to CDR3 DNA, 42 bases in frame from base 1. The germline ends are 10 bases apart after V is trimmed by 4 bases and J by 2 bases.

The TCR beta CDR3 regions were amplified from the RNA transcripts. A first-round RT-PCR of the TCR CDR3 used the HTBI primer set with the Qiagen OneStep RT-PCR kit. The libraries were constructed in a second round of multiplex PCR and then size-selected and purified. Paired-end sequencing of the libraries was performed with 100 bp reads on an Illumina HiSeq2000. As for how the authors treated the data: SOAPnuke was used to process the raw data, throwing out any read that contained adapters or uncalled bases, had a mean Phred below 15, or lacked an exact constant-primer or identifier match. COPE v1.2.5 was used to merge the high-quality paired reads, and each unique nucleotide sequence was defined as a clonotype. MiTCR v1.1 was used to align clonotypes to the IMGT TRBV, TRBD and TRBJ reference segments. The analysis was restricted to V-J combinations with a frequency above 0.0001, which together covered approximately 99% of the repertoires. A TCS score was defined as the ratio between F50 (clonal expansion) and ExV (chaos), using BLOSUM62-based TCRdist between CDR3 peptides within each V-J. Welch's t-statistics and random forest reduced around 550 V-J features to around 14, which were used in a naive Bayes classifier (R e1071). In-frame beta chains were kept once TCRdb had trimmed the public reads at Q25 with fastp and called clones with MiXCR. CDR3 protein duplicates are merged, each entry listing the most common genes and DNA. The V and J calls, along with clone size, are taken from TCRdb and not from the paper's own processing. Within this sample are under 750,000 distinct CDR3 sequences, with 18% of them counted one time only. The top ten clones comprise around 17% of the sample.

A word on this clonotype: Which antigen it targets is not known. No much larger clonotype is one base removed from it; base qualities were not supplied.

The chain was built from TRBV18 and TRBJ2-3, with the D gene too uncertain to name. The sequencing sample was made of blood. The sequence derives from a woman in her forties or fifties with Graves' hyperthyroidism that later progressed to Graves' ophthalmopathy. The DNA is TGTGCCAGCTCACGTAAGAGAGACACAGATACGCAGTATTTT. It specifies CASSRKRDTDTQYF.